This T cell receptor (beta chain) emerged from a study of T-cell memory formation after mild COVID-19. Looked up from germline, CDR1 is LNHNV and CDR2 is YYDKDF (reference sequence). This CDR3 has 14 amino acids. V dropped 1 base and J dropped 9; count of bases not matched to a gene: 6. This clonotype came up many times. TCRdb re-called the 5' RACE reads with MiXCR, one entry per CDR3 protein. The sample carries about 57,000 distinct CDR3 sequences, 9.5% to 15% recorded once. The chain combines TRBV15 with TRBJ2-1; 7 bases agree with TRBD1. The sequencing sample was made of PBMCs or a T cell subset sorted from them (not recorded which). This receptor was identified in a man between 18 and 35 years old who had mild COVID-19 (a few samples of this study predate the infection). Cell type and time point are not known. The chain's CDR3 is CATSRGGTELEQFF. For the CDR3, the DNA is TGTGCCACCAGCAGAGGGGGGACAGAACTTGAGCAGTTCTTC. The complete variable domain, with remaining parts taken from reference TRBV15 and TRBJ2-1, reads DAMVIQNPRYQVTQFGKPVTLSCSQTLNHNVMYWYQQKSSQAPKLLFHYYDKDFNNEADTPDNFQSRRPNTSFCFLDIRSPGLGDTAMYLCATSRGGTELEQFFGPGTRLTVL.